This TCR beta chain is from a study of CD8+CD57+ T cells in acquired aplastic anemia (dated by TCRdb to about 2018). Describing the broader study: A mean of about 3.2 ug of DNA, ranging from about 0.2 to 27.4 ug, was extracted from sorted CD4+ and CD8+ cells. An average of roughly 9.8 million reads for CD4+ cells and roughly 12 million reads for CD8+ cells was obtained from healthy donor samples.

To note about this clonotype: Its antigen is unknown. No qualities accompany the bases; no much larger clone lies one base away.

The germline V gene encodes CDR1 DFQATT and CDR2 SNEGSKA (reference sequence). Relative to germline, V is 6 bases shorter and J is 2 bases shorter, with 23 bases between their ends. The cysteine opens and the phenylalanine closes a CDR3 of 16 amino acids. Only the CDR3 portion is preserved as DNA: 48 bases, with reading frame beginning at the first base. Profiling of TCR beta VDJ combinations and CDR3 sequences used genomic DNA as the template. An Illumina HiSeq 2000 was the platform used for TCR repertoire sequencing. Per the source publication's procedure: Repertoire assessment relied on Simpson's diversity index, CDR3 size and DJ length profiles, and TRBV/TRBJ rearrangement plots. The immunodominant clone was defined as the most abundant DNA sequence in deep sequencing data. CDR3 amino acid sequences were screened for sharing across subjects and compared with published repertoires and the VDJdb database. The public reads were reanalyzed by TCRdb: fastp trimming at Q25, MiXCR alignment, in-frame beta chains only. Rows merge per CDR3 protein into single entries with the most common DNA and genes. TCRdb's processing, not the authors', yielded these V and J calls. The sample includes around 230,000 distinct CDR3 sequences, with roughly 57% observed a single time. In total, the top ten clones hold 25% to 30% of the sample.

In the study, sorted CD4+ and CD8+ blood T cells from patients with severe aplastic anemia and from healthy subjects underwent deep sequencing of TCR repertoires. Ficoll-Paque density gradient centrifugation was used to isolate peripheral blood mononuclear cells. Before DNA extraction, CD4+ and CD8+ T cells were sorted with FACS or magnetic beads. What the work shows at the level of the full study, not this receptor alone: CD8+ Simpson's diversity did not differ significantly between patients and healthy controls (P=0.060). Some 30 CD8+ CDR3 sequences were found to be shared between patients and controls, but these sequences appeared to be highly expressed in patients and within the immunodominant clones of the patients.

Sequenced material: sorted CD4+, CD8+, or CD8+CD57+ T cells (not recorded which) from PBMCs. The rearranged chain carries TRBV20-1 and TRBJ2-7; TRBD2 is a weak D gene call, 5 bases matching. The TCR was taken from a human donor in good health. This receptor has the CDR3 CSASSLGVGVPYEQYF. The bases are TGCAGTGCCAGCAGCTTGGGAGTCGGGGTCCCCTACGAGCAGTACTTC.